This T cell receptor (beta chain) was identified during a study of technical replicates of blood from a few donors. The CDR3 has 13 residues. J lost 5 bases, V lost 5 bases, and 5 bases had no gene match. From germline, CDR1 is SGHTA and CDR2 FQGNSA. Sequencing used immunoSEQ multiplex PCR; TCRdb keeps in-frame clones, though not all of them. The sample has 65,000 to 80,000 clones; around 90% are singletons. The origin of this receptor is a human donor in good health. The chain combines TRBV7-2 with TRBJ2-5; the match to TRBD1 covers 7 bases. The specimen sequenced was T cells isolated from PBMCs. This CDR3 reads CASSPRGPETQYF. The CDR3, as DNA: TGTGCCAGCAGCCCTAGGGGGCCGGAGACCCAGTACTTC. Together with reference TRBV7-2 and TRBJ2-5, the CDR3 gives the full variable domain: GAGVSQSPSNKVTEKGKDVELRCDPISGHTALYWYRQSLGQGLEFLIYFQGNSAPDKSGLPSDRFSAERTGGSVSTLTIQRTQQEDSAVYLCASSPRGPETQYFGPGTRLLVL.